These 20 T cell receptor beta chains were all obtained from the same sample, sequenced in a study of CD8+ T cells in alopecia areata. The authors extracted RNA and reverse transcribed it into cDNA as the sequencing template. Using immunoSEQ multiplex PCR, the repertoire was profiled, and TCRdb retains in-frame clones only, with some absent. The repertoire holds fewer than 250,000 clones, with more than 30% as singletons. Treatment indicated: oral pan-JAK inhibitor, 5-10 mg twice daily. The source material was CD4+ T cells sorted from blood, sampled at roughly week 30, from a patient treated with tofacitinib. These receptors were taken from a human donor with alopecia areata.

The chain couples TRBV30 to TRBJ1-2; 9 bases align to TRBD1. V was clipped by 3 bases and J by 5 bases; unmatched bases: 7. CDR1 and CDR2 (germline): GTSNPN, SVGIG (reference sequence). The CDR3 runs to 14 residues. The CDR3 nucleotides are TGTGCCTGGAGAGTAACCGGGACAGGGTATGGCTACACCTTC. This encodes CAWRVTGTGYGYTF. The full variable domain, its missing parts supplied by reference TRBV30 and TRBJ1-2, is SQTIHQWPATLVQPVGSPLSLECTVEGTSNPNLYWYRQAAGRGLQLLFYSVGIGQISSEVPQNLSASRPQDRQFILSSKKLLLSDSGFYLCAWRVTGTGYGYTFGSGTRLTVV.

This clone was picked up a small number of times. The chain couples TRBV4-1 to TRBJ2-3, with D possibly being TRBD1 (5 bases). Germline lookup yields CDR1 MGHRA and CDR2 YSYEKL. The CDR3 is made up of 15 amino acids. V lost 2 bases and J 5 bases, leaving 14 bases between the germline ends. DNA for the CDR3: TGCGCCAGCAGCCAAATGGTCAGGGAACAAGATACGCAGTATTTT. Translation gives CASSQMVREQDTQYF.

This clone was seen a few times. This rearrangement joins TRBV10-3 to TRBJ2-7; TRBD1 agrees at 7 bases. This CDR3 is 14 amino acids long. Unmatched junction bases numbered 13, after V lost 9 bases and J lost 5 bases. Looked up from germline, CDR1 is ENHRY and CDR2 is SYGVKD. This chain's CDR3 is CAIKDGTERHEQYF. The CDR3 nucleotides read TGTGCCATAAAGGATGGGACAGAAAGGCACGAGCAGTACTTC.

This clone was seen at least ten times. The CDR3 sequence is CASSLVSYAGAFF. CDR3 sequence (DNA): TGTGCCAGCAGCTTAGTCAGCTACGCGGGGGCTTTCTTT. V and J are TRBV7-2 and TRBJ1-1, with D uncertain. The CDR3 extends over 13 amino acids. The germline CDR1 and CDR2 sequences are SGHTA and FQGNSA. Between the trimmed V and J ends, which lost 1 base and 11 bases, there was a span of 14 bases.

The V and J genes are TRBV7-9 and TRBJ2-7, with D maybe TRBD2 (6 bases). V was pared by 5 bases and J by 6 bases, with 14 bases between. Germline V gene lookup returns CDR1 SEHNR and CDR2 FQNEAQ (reference sequence). The CDR3 runs to 13 residues. The CDR3 loop is CASSPWTTGEQYF. The CDR3 DNA reads as TGTGCCAGCAGCCCCTGGACTACGGGCGAGCAGTACTTC.

This clone was seen a handful of times. V gene TRBV7-2 combines with J gene TRBJ2-6; no definite D call. The CDR3 is made up of 17 amino acids. In germline, CDR1 is SGHTA, CDR2 FQGNSA. Trimming left V 2 bases short and J 0 bases short, with 11 bases between. The CDR3 here is CASSLWADRSGANVLTF. The CDR3 nucleotides read TGTGCCAGCAGCTTATGGGCAGACCGCTCTGGGGCCAACGTCCTGACTTTC.

This clone showed up just a few times. This sequence joins TRBV29-1 and TRBJ1-1; the match to TRBD1 covers 7 bases. The length of the CDR3 is 13 residues. Unmatched junction bases numbered 8, after V lost 7 bases and J lost 3 bases. Germline V gives CDR1 SQVTM, CDR2 ANQGSEA. The CDR3, as DNA: TGCAGCGCATCGACAGGGATGGACACTGAAGCTTTCTTT. Its translation: CSASTGMDTEAFF.

This clone showed up just a few times. This chain links TRBV29-1 with TRBJ2-3; 13 nucleotides match TRBD2. The germline V gene has CDR1 SQVTM and CDR2 ANQGSEA. The junction had 4 bases not matched to a gene; V was cut back by 3 bases and J by 4 bases. The CDR3 runs to 15 residues. CDR3 coding DNA: TGCAGCGTTGAGAGACTAGCGGGAGGAGCAGATACGCAGTATTTT. Encoded protein: CSVERLAGGADTQYF.

The chain recombines TRBV5-1 with TRBJ2-3; D gene ambiguous. This CDR3 has 14 amino acids. Germline assignment: CDR1 SGHRS and CDR2 YFSETQ. V lost 1 base, J lost 4 bases, and 10 bases lay in between. The CDR3 sequence is CASSLQEPADTQYF. CDR3 nucleotide sequence: TGCGCCAGCAGCTTGCAAGAGCCGGCAGATACGCAGTATTTT.

This clone was observed a few times. J is TRBJ2-3 and V is TRBV5-4, with D possibly TRBD2 on 7 matching bases. Germline CDR1 and CDR2: SGHNT and YYREEE (reference sequence). The CDR3 is made up of 16 amino acids. The V and J ends lost 4 bases and 2 bases respectively, with 17 bases between them. Here the CDR3 reads CASSPGGRGSTDTQYF. Written as DNA, the CDR3 is TGTGCCAGCAGCCCCGGGGGGCGGGGTTCCACAGATACGCAGTATTTT.

As regards this clone: Different DNA sequences within this sample yield the same CDR3. This chain joins TRBV7-9 and TRBJ2-2; D remains unclear. CDR1 and CDR2 from the germline V gene are SEHNR and FQNEAQ (reference sequence). Trimming cost V 0 bases and J 2 bases, with 4 bases left between them. This CDR3 is 14 amino acids long. The DNA of the CDR3 is TGTGCCAGCAGCTTAGCGCCCAACACCGGGGAGCTGTTTTTT. Its protein is CASSLAPNTGELFF.

This clone was detected a few times. The chain recombines TRBV4-1 with TRBJ1-6; D might be TRBD1 (5 bases). Germline CDR1 reads MGHRA; CDR2 reads YSYEKL. The CDR3 length is 15 residues. V gave up 2 bases and J gave up 9 bases, with 14 bases separating them. The CDR3 nucleotides read TGCGCCAGCAGCCAACGACCCGGGACCAGTTCACCCCTCCACTTT. It specifies CASSQRPGTSSPLHF.

The table lists this clone with a few counts. V is TRBV5-1 and J is TRBJ1-2, with 7 bases lining up with TRBD1. Unmatched junction bases numbered 5, after V lost 1 base and J lost 8 bases. Germline V gene data show CDR1 as SGHRS and CDR2 as YFSETQ. The CDR3 has 13 amino acids. This chain's CDR3 is CASSLTTGDGYTF. The CDR3 DNA follows: TGCGCCAGCAGCTTGACTACAGGGGACGGCTACACCTTC.

The genes are TRBV30 and TRBJ2-1, with a weak D call TRBD2 (6 bases). The V gene lost 2 bases and the J gene lost 8 bases, with 22 bases spanning the gap. Germline V gene data show CDR1 as GTSNPN and CDR2 as SVGIG (reference sequence). This CDR3 spans 16 amino acids. CDR3 sequence: CAWSKDAWRGGDEQFF. The CDR3 bases are TGTGCCTGGAGTAAGGACGCTTGGCGGGGCGGGGATGAGCAGTTCTTC.

The chain is built from TRBV30 and TRBJ1-5, with D hard to call. CDR1 is GTSNPN, CDR2 SVGIG, per germline (reference sequence). The ends were cut back, 3 bases at V and 4 bases at J, with 16 bases in the middle. This CDR3 region has 15 residues. CDR3 in DNA: TGTGCCTGGAGCCTTGCGGGCAGTTTTAATCAGCCCCAGCATTTT. Protein sequence: CAWSLAGSFNQPQHF. Drawing the rest from reference TRBV30 and TRBJ1-5, the complete variable domain is SQTIHQWPATLVQPVGSPLSLECTVEGTSNPNLYWYRQAAGRGLQLLFYSVGIGQISSEVPQNLSASRPQDRQFILSSKKLLLSDSGFYLCAWSLAGSFNQPQHFGDGTRLSIL.

This chain uses TRBV27 with TRBJ2-3; 7 positions match TRBD1. J gave up 0 bases and V 4 bases, and 10 bases lay outside the gene matches. There are 17 residues in the CDR3. The germline gives CDR1 MNHEY, CDR2 SMNVEV (reference sequence). CDR3 residues: CASSSTHRGLSTDTQYF. CDR3 nucleotide sequence: TGTGCCAGCAGTTCGACCCACAGGGGCCTTAGCACAGATACGCAGTATTTT.

The V and J genes are TRBV6-5 and TRBJ1-2; TRBD1 agrees at 8 bases. This CDR3 is 16 amino acids long. V shed 4 bases, J shed 4 bases, and the junction held 11 bases outside the gene matches. The germline CDR1 and CDR2 sequences are MNHEY and SVGAGI. The CDR3 region has the DNA TGTGCCAGCAGTTTCGGGACAGGAGGCCTCGTCTATGGCTACACCTTC. Translated, it gives CASSFGTGGLVYGYTF.

In its sample, this clone was seen a few times. The V call is TRBV7-2, the J call TRBJ2-3, with TRBD1 as a possible D gene (6 bases). The length of the CDR3 is 15 residues. The germline V and J ends were trimmed by 3 bases and 8 bases, with 18 bases remaining between them. The germline V gene encodes CDR1 SGHTA and CDR2 FQGNSA. The CDR3 sequence is CASSFSGTIGGTQYF. CDR3 DNA sequence: TGTGCCAGCAGCTTTTCAGGGACAATCGGTGGTACGCAGTATTTT.

The chain uses TRBV2 and TRBJ2-1; D remains ambiguous. The CDR3 covers 13 residues. Germline V gives CDR1 SNHLY, CDR2 FYNNEI. V lost 2 bases and J 5 bases, leaving 7 bases between the germline ends. The CDR3 here is CASSERWDNEQFF. The CDR3 DNA reads TGTGCCAGCAGTGAACGGTGGGACAATGAGCAGTTCTTC.

This clone showed up just a few times. The CDR3 here is CASSAALLGGQQFF. Written as DNA, the CDR3 is TGTGCCAGCAGCGCAGCTCTGCTCGGCGGTCAGCAGTTCTTC. The chain carries TRBV9 and TRBJ2-1; D is unresolved. Trimming removed 3 bases from V and 11 bases from J, with 18 bases in between. The CDR3 runs to 14 residues. From germline, CDR1 is SGDLS and CDR2 YYNGEE.